These 27 T cell receptor beta chains were sequenced from one sample in a study of blood T cell repertoires in COVID-19. Generated by immunoSEQ multiplex PCR, the TCRdb table keeps only in-frame clones and is missing some. The sample includes around 260,000 clones, roughly four fifths seen only once; the top ten take about 4%. The sample consisted of PBMCs or T cells enriched from blood (not recorded which). The receptors shown here come from a man aged 30 to 39 with acute COVID-19.

The chain is built from TRBV4-3 and TRBJ2-1; 8 bases line up with TRBD2. The CDR3 length is 16 residues. The trim removed 1 base at V and 2 bases at J, leaving 4 bases unmatched. Germline V gene data show CDR1 as LGHNA and CDR2 as YSLEER. Here the CDR3 DNA reads TGCGCCAGCAGCCAAGTACTAGCGGCTACCTACAATGAGCAGTTCTTC. This gives the protein CASSQVLAATYNEQFF.

The V and J genes are TRBV10-3 and TRBJ2-1; 7 nucleotides align to TRBD2. CDR1 is ENHRY and CDR2 is SYGVKD in the germline V gene. The length of the CDR3 is 15 residues. V lost 6 bases, J lost 3 bases, and 8 bases stayed unmatched. CDR3 DNA sequence: TGTGCCATCAGATCCTGGGAGGGAGTCTACAATGAGCAGTTCTTC. As protein: CAIRSWEGVYNEQFF.

On this clone: Different DNA sequences within this sample yield the same CDR3. The rearrangement links TRBV19 to TRBJ1-2; 7 bases align to TRBD1. Trimming cost V 3 bases and J 3 bases; bases outside gene matches: 1. Germline V CDR1 and CDR2: LNHDA, SQIVND (reference sequence). The CDR3 spans 13 residues. The DNA of the CDR3 is TGTGCCAGTAGTATCGACAGGGACTATGGCTACACCTTC. Residues: CASSIDRDYGYTF.

This clone has just one count. The chain joins TRBV9 to TRBJ1-4; TRBD1 is a possible D gene (6 bases). V was shortened by 3 bases and J by 7 bases, with 19 bases between the two germline ends. The CDR3 length is 16 residues. CDR1 is SGDLS, CDR2 YYNGEE, per germline. CDR3 sequence (DNA): TGTGCCAGCAGCGCCAATACGCAGGGGCAGCGTGAAAAACTGTTTTTT. This gives the protein CASSANTQGQREKLFF.

The chain couples TRBV29-1 to TRBJ2-3, with 13 bases identical to TRBD2. Germline CDR1 is SQVTM and CDR2 is ANQGSEA. This CDR3 region has 14 residues. V trimming: 7 bases; J trimming: 3 bases; junction bases outside the gene matches: 4. CDR3 bases: TGCAGCGCGCGGACTAGCGGGAGAACAGATACGCAGTATTTT. Its protein is CSARTSGRTDTQYF.

This clone was detected a few times. The rearrangement links TRBV11-2 to TRBJ2-7; unclear D gene. The CDR3 spans 11 residues. V lost 4 bases and J lost 4, with 5 bases in between. The V gene's germline CDR1 is SGHAT and CDR2 FQNNGV. Here the CDR3 reads CASSSRYEQYV. CDR3 bases: TGTGCCAGCAGCTCTAGATACGAGCAGTACGTC.

The chain employs TRBV6-2 or TRBV6-3 and TRBJ1-1; 8 bases match TRBD1. Germline-derived CDR1 and CDR2 are MNHEY and SVGEGT. J gave up 1 base and V 0 bases, and 1 base lay outside the gene matches. This CDR3 comprises 15 residues. CDR3 amino acids: CASSYSGTGNTEAFF. In nucleotides, the CDR3 is TGTGCCAGCAGTTACTCTGGGACAGGGAACACTGAAGCTTTCTTT.

This chain connects TRBV24-1 to TRBJ1-1; 11 nucleotides agree with TRBD1. J lost 4 bases, V lost 3 bases, and 6 bases had no gene match. This CDR3 has 16 amino acids. Looked up from germline, CDR1 is KGHDR and CDR2 is SFDVKD. This chain's CDR3 is CATSDVDRGRGTEAFF. The DNA of the CDR3 is TGTGCCACCAGTGATGTGGACAGGGGGCGCGGCACTGAAGCTTTCTTT.

The chain recombines TRBV5-1 with TRBJ2-1, with 8 bases fitting TRBD2. Losses at the gene ends were 3 bases for V and 10 bases for J; bases not matched to a gene: 9. Germline V CDR1 and CDR2: SGHRS, YFSETQ. This CDR3 is 14 amino acids long. CDR3 nucleotide sequence: TGCGCCAGCAGCTACCTCGCGGGGGGTGGGGAGCAGTTCTTC. This gives the protein CASSYLAGGGEQFF.

Regarding this clone: One junction end does not reproduce the germline sequence, and a read error may be involved. This chain connects TRBV5-1 to TRBJ2-1, with 7 bases that match TRBD2. This CDR3 is built from 14 residues. Germline CDR1 reads SGHRS; CDR2 reads YFSETQ. The CDR3 here is CASSPAGTTNEQFF. The CDR3, as DNA: TGTGCCAGCAGCCCGGCCGGGACTACTAATGAGCAGTTCTTC.

The rearrangement uses TRBV7-8 and TRBJ2-3; 8 positions match TRBD1. Per germline, CDR1 SGHVS and CDR2 FQNEAQ. This CDR3 comprises 16 residues. The trim removed 2 bases at V and 4 bases at J, leaving 8 bases unmatched. CDR3 loop: CASSLSSTGAPDTQYF. CDR3 sequence (DNA): TGTGCCAGCAGCTTAAGTTCGACAGGGGCACCAGATACGCAGTATTTT.

This clone occurred once. This same CDR3 is encoded by further DNA sequences in the sample. V usage is TRBV28 and J usage is TRBJ1-1; D ambiguous. Looked up from germline, CDR1 is MDHEN and CDR2 is SYDVKM. The germline V and J ends were trimmed by 5 bases and 1 base, with 2 bases remaining between them. The CDR3 is made up of 11 amino acids. CDR3 amino acids: CASSRNTEAFF. The CDR3, as DNA: TGTGCCAGCAGTCGGAACACTGAAGCTTTCTTT.

The rearrangement joins TRBV27 to TRBJ2-5, with 7 bases identical to TRBD1. From germline, CDR1 is MNHEY and CDR2 SMNVEV (reference sequence). The CDR3 contains 14 residues. J lost 6 bases, V lost 5 bases, and 9 bases had no gene match. The CDR3 region has the DNA TGTGCCAGCAGTCTCACAGGGGTCGGGAAGACCCAGTACTTC. Translating it yields CASSLTGVGKTQYF.

The V and J genes are TRBV20-1 and TRBJ2-1, with 9 bases aligning to TRBD2. This CDR3 is 15 amino acids long. Trimming at V came to 3 bases and at J to 3 bases, leaving 6 bases not matched to a gene. The germline V gene has CDR1 DFQATT and CDR2 SNEGSKA (reference sequence). The CDR3 region is CSASSGRQGYNEQFF. The DNA for the CDR3 is TGCAGTGCTAGTAGCGGGAGACAAGGCTACAATGAGCAGTTCTTC.

The chain recombines TRBV12-5 with TRBJ1-1; D may be TRBD1 (6 bases). CDR1 is LGHNT and CDR2 is FRNRAP in the germline V gene. The CDR3 is 15 residues long. With 5 bases removed from V and 1 base from J, the gap between germline ends came to 14 bases. CDR3 loop: CASGQYGQPNTEAFF. The CDR3 region has the DNA TGTGCTAGTGGTCAGTACGGACAGCCGAACACTGAAGCTTTCTTT.

This chain uses TRBV18 with TRBJ2-7; the match to TRBD1 covers 7 bases. This CDR3 has 13 amino acids. V was clipped by 2 bases and J by 6 bases; unmatched bases: 4. Germline CDR1 is KGHSH and CDR2 is LQKENI. The CDR3 bases are TGTGCCAGCTCACCAGGACAGGTCATCGAGCAGTACGTC. Translated, it gives CASSPGQVIEQYV.

The DNA for the CDR3 is TGTGCCAGCAGTTTAAATCCGGGACTAGCGGGGGTCCTAGGGACCCAGTACTTC. Its translation: CASSLNPGLAGVLGTQYF. The gene calls are TRBV27 and TRBJ2-5; 14 nucleotides match TRBD2. V lost 2 bases and J lost 7; bases outside the gene matches: 12. The CDR3 extends over 18 amino acids. Germline V gene lookup returns CDR1 MNHEY and CDR2 SMNVEV (reference sequence).

The chain employs TRBV5-5 and TRBJ2-1; 10 nucleotides match TRBD1. The V gene's germline CDR1 is SGHKS and CDR2 YYEKEE (reference sequence). The CDR3 has 16 amino acids. V trimming: 4 bases; J trimming: 6 bases; junction bases outside the gene matches: 10. The CDR3 region is CASSGLSGTGVNEQFF. CDR3 nucleotides: TGTGCCAGCAGCGGGTTATCCGGGACAGGGGTCAATGAGCAGTTCTTC. The complete variable domain, with remaining parts taken from reference TRBV5-5 and TRBJ2-1, reads DAGVTQSPTHLIKTRGQQVTLRCSPISGHKSVSWYQQVLGQGPQFIFQYYEKEERGRGNFPDRFSARQFPNYSSELNVNALLLGDSALYLCASSGLSGTGVNEQFFGPGTRLTVL.

The rearrangement uses TRBV2 and TRBJ1-2; TRBD1 agrees at 7 bases. Trimming took 1 base from V and 9 from J; bases not matched to a gene: 5. Per germline, CDR1 SNHLY and CDR2 FYNNEI. This CDR3 contains 13 residues. The DNA of the CDR3 is TGTGCCAGCAGTGAAGAGTGGGACAGCAGCTACACCTTC. It codes for CASSEEWDSSYTF.

The J gene is TRBJ2-3, the V gene TRBV7-9; possibly TRBD1 for D (6 bases). Germline lookup yields CDR1 SEHNR and CDR2 FQNEAQ (reference sequence). The CDR3 totals 15 residues. With 4 bases removed from V and 4 bases from J, the gap between germline ends came to 15 bases. CDR3 region: CASSSTGISPDTQYF. CDR3 in DNA: TGTGCCAGCAGCTCCACAGGGATAAGTCCAGATACGCAGTATTTT. The complete variable domain, with remaining parts taken from reference TRBV7-9 and TRBJ2-3, reads DTGVSQNPRHKITKRGQNVTFRCDPISEHNRLYWYRQTLGQGPEFLTYFQNEAQLEKSRLLSDRFSAERPKGSFSTLEIQRTEQGDSAMYLCASSSTGISPDTQYFGPGTRLTVL.

The chain employs TRBV5-1 and TRBJ1-3; no firm D call. CDR1 SGHRS and CDR2 YFSETQ come from the germline V gene. V was shortened by 0 bases and J by 10 bases, with 14 bases between the two germline ends. This CDR3 is 14 amino acids long. The CDR3 region is CASSLVAGYETIYF. The CDR3 DNA follows: TGCGCCAGCAGCTTGGTAGCTGGGTATGAGACCATATATTTT.

The chain uses TRBV18 and TRBJ1-1; TRBD1 might be the D (5 bases). This CDR3 is 15 amino acids long. V lost 4 bases and J lost 1, with 13 bases in between. The germline gives CDR1 KGHSH, CDR2 LQKENI. In DNA form, the CDR3 reads TGTGCCAGCTCACAGCGACAGAACGGGAACACTGAAGCTTTCTTT. As protein: CASSQRQNGNTEAFF.

This chain links TRBV18 with TRBJ1-1; D may be TRBD1 (6 bases). V was clipped by 4 bases and J by 3 bases, with 12 bases between them. CDR1 is KGHSH and CDR2 is LQKENI in the germline V gene. The CDR3 is 14 amino acids. The CDR3 nucleotides read TGTGCCAGCTCACTCAGGGGTGCGGACACTGAAGCTTTCTTT. It specifies CASSLRGADTEAFF.

The rearrangement joins TRBV6-5 to TRBJ2-2, with 8 bases aligning to TRBD2. In germline, CDR1 is MNHEY, CDR2 SVGAGI. The V segment lost 9 bases and the J segment 8 bases; nucleotides outside the gene matches: 14. The CDR3 is 15 amino acids. The CDR3: CASSAGLGPRGELFF. CDR3 coding DNA: TGTGCCAGTTCTGCGGGACTAGGGCCACGAGGGGAGCTGTTTTTT.

The genes are TRBV28 and TRBJ1-1, with TRBD1 matching 8 bases. Germline CDR1 MDHEN, CDR2 SYDVKM. CDR3 length equals 15 residues. V was pared by 4 bases and J by 1 base, with 5 bases of the junction left unmatched. The CDR3 nucleotides are TGTGCCAGCAGTTCAACCGGGACAGGGAACACTGAAGCTTTCTTT. It specifies CASSSTGTGNTEAFF.

The chain is built from TRBV11-2 and TRBJ2-1; D remains ambiguous. The length of the CDR3 is 14 residues. The germline CDR1 and CDR2 sequences are SGHAT and FQNNGV. V shed 1 base and J shed 7 bases, with 11 bases lying between them. The CDR3 loop is CASSLVGSWNEQFF. CDR3 bases: TGTGCCAGCAGCTTAGTTGGTAGTTGGAATGAGCAGTTCTTC.

This clone was seen only a few times. This chain joins TRBV28 and TRBJ1-6; D is ambiguous. This CDR3 contains 13 residues. V shed 5 bases and J shed 9 bases, with 11 bases lying between them. Germline CDR1 is MDHEN and CDR2 is SYDVKM. The CDR3 DNA is TGTGCCAGCAGTGTCCTAGGCAGTTCACCCCTCCACTTT. Translating it yields CASSVLGSSPLHF.